This TCR beta chain is drawn from a study of beta chain features in type 1 diabetes. Findings of the study overall: Type 1 diabetes patients had TCRB CDR3s that were shorter (moderately but significantly so) in all four CD4+ subsets.

Once sorted, every population was more than 98% pure. cDNA synthesis used the whole RNA isolate, giving expressed TCRB sequences. TCRdb's table, derived via immunoSEQ multiplex PCR, lists solely in-frame clones and lacks some. In the table there are 640,000 or so clones, around 15% of which are singletons. This CDR3 has 14 residues. CDR1 and CDR2 from the germline V gene are LNHNV and YYDKDF (reference sequence). V was cut by 1 base and J by 2 bases, with 7 bases left in between. This clone was detected only a few times. Its antigen is currently unknown. The chain uses TRBV15 and TRBJ2-3, with D perhaps TRBD2 (6 bases). Sequenced: naive CD4+ T cells from blood. This clonotype originated in a man aged 18 to 29 with type 1 diabetes. DNA for the CDR3: TGTGCCACCAGCAGAGGGGGGGACACAGATACGCAGTATTTT. It specifies CATSRGGDTDTQYF.